This T cell receptor beta chain was identified during a study of T cells in tuberculosis. Assay used: immunoSEQ multiplex PCR; TCRdb lists only in-frame clones, some missing. This table holds about 43,000 clones, approximately 94% found once. At study entry, adolescents had tuberculin skin tests and IGRA screening. Trimming pared 4 bases from V and 0 bases from J, leaving 13 bases between. CDR3 length equals 16 residues. CDR1 SGHRS and CDR2 YFSETQ come from the germline V gene. This chain uses TRBV5-1 with TRBJ1-4; a weak D match, TRBD1 (6 bases). This TCR was recovered from a donor aged 5-35 years with latent tuberculosis or without tuberculosis infection. Some clones in this sample may be carry-over from other donors' samples. The sample comprised PBMCs. In DNA, the CDR3 is TGCGCCAGCAGCGAAAATGGACAGACAACTAATGAAAAACTGTTTTTT. This codes for CASSENGQTTNEKLFF.